The present entry profiles one T cell receptor beta chain with its context. Its antigen is currently unknown. This entry is derived from a study of cytomegalovirus exposure and HLA in healthy donors. Study-level points and caveats: The study designated 150 or so TCR beta chains cytomegalovirus-associated. Solely CMV serostatus was available to characterize immune exposure. When analyzed later, the rates of TCR association showed variation by HLA locus, with DRB1 the most and HLA-C the fewest.

In the PCR, 60 Vbeta and 13 Jbeta primers were used. Measured with immunoSEQ multiplex PCR; TCRdb has only the in-frame clones, and not every one. Of around 130,000 clones listed, 80% were seen once; the top ten hold under 6%. What was sequenced was PBMCs. The receptor was isolated from a man under 40 in good health and CMV-seronegative.

DNA for the CDR3: TGTGCCAGCAGTGATCAGAGGGAGGGGGGGCGTGGCTACACCTTC. It translates to CASSDQREGGRGYTF. The chain joins TRBV6-1 to TRBJ1-2, with a weak D call TRBD1 (6 bases). This CDR3 has 15 residues. Germline V lookup: CDR1 MNHNS, CDR2 SASEGT. The V and J ends lost 3 bases and 7 bases respectively, with 18 bases between them.